A selection of T cell receptor beta chains follows, all from one sample in a study of shared clonotypes between healthy human individuals. Generated by immunoSEQ multiplex PCR, the TCRdb table keeps only in-frame clones and is missing some. The sample includes about 2 million clones, approximately 95% of them seen just once. The sequencing sample was made of naive CD8+ T cells sorted from blood. These receptors all come from a man aged 18-30 years in good health. CDR3s include the opening cysteine and the closing phenylalanine or tryptophan. Fields, in order: J gene, V gene, clone size, D gene, CDR3 protein, CDR3 DNA. A D gene is named only where the DNA matches it firmly. Clone size is shown for a subset of rows, as once, few, many or a class of expanded clone.

j_gene: TRBJ2-7
v_gene: TRBV7-9
abundance: NA
d_gene: NA
CDR3aa: CASSFGTYEQYF
CDR3nt: TGTGCCAGCAGTTTCGGGACCTACGAGCAGTACTTC

j_gene: TRBJ2-5
v_gene: TRBV7-9
abundance: NA
d_gene: NA
CDR3aa: CASSLSGGQETQYF
CDR3nt: TGTGCCAGCAGCTTGTCCGGGGGACAAGAGACCCAGTACTTC

j_gene: TRBJ1-2
v_gene: TRBV6-5
abundance: NA
d_gene: NA
CDR3aa: CASSYPSRSGYTF
CDR3nt: TGTGCCAGCAGTTACCCTTCGCGTTCTGGCTACACCTTC

j_gene: TRBJ2-2
v_gene: TRBV9
abundance: NA
d_gene: TRBD2
CDR3aa: CASSRGRGLALLAGSGELFF
CDR3nt: TGTGCCAGCAGCCGGGGCCGGGGACTAGCCCTTCTAGCGGGGTCCGGGGAGCTGTTTTTT

j_gene: TRBJ2-1
v_gene: TRBV9
abundance: NA
d_gene: NA
CDR3aa: CASTESNYNEQFF
CDR3nt: TGTGCCAGCACGGAGTCCAACTACAATGAGCAGTTCTTC

j_gene: TRBJ1-1
v_gene: TRBV7-2
abundance: NA
d_gene: NA
CDR3aa: CASSLVSGSEAFF
CDR3nt: TGTGCCAGCAGCTTAGTGTCGGGGAGTGAAGCTTTCTTT

j_gene: TRBJ2-2
v_gene: TRBV4-3
abundance: NA
d_gene: NA
CDR3aa: CASSLSGTLLTGELFF
CDR3nt: TGCGCCAGCAGCCTCTCCGGGACGCTTCTCACCGGGGAGCTGTTTTTT

j_gene: TRBJ1-1
v_gene: TRBV5-6
abundance: NA
d_gene: TRBD1
CDR3aa: CASSMGQGAPEAFF
CDR3nt: TGTGCCAGCAGCATGGGACAGGGGGCCCCTGAAGCTTTCTTT

j_gene: TRBJ2-7
v_gene: TRBV6-1
abundance: NA
d_gene: NA
CDR3aa: CASSDGSSYEQYF
CDR3nt: TGTGCCAGCAGTGATGGCAGCTCCTACGAGCAGTACTTC

j_gene: TRBJ2-7
v_gene: TRBV7-2
abundance: once
d_gene: TRBD2
CDR3aa: CASSQGLAGPYEQYF
CDR3nt: TGTGCCAGCAGCCAAGGACTAGCGGGACCCTACGAGCAGTACTTC

j_gene: TRBJ2-7
v_gene: TRBV5-1
abundance: NA
d_gene: NA
CDR3aa: CASSFAPGTYEQYF
CDR3nt: TGCGCCAGCAGCTTCGCCCCTGGGACGTACGAGCAGTACTTC